The clone carrying this T cell receptor beta chain has only a few counts. This sample is drawn from a study of response to subunit inactivated influenza vaccine. Using its own MiXCR run on the RT-PCR reads, TCRdb lists one record per CDR3 protein. The sample carries under 550,000 distinct CDR3 sequences, 6.5% to 8% recorded once. Germline V gene sequence: CDR1 SGHTA, CDR2 FQGNSA. The CDR3 loop spans 15 amino acids. Trimming removed 0 bases from V and 0 bases from J, with 9 bases in between. The chain carries TRBV7-2 and TRBJ2-7; D unresolved. The receptor was derived from a man between 50 and 70 years old who received an inactivated influenza vaccine. The sample was PBMCs from blood, taken around 25 months after vaccination. The CDR3: CASSLAGSSSYEQYF. The CDR3 DNA reads TGTGCCAGCAGCTTAGCGGGCTCGAGCTCCTACGAGCAGTACTTC.